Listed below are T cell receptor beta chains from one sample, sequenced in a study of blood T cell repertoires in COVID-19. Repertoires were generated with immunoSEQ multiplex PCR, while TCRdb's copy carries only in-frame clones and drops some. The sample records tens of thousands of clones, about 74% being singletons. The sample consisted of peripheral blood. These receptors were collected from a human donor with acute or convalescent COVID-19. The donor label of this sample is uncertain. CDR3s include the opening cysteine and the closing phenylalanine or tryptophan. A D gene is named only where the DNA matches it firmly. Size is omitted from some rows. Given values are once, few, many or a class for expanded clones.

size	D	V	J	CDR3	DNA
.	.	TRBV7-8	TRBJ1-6	CASSLGLNSPLHF	TGTGCCAGCAGCTTGGGCCTTAATTCACCCCTCCACTTT
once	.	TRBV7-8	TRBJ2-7	CASSLVGLAEGEQYF	TGTGCCAGCAGCTTAGTTGGTTTGGCAGAGGGCGAGCAGTACTTC
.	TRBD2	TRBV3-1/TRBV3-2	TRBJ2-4	CASSEGLGNIQYF	TGTGCCAGCAGCGAGGGACTAGGAAACATTCAGTACTTC
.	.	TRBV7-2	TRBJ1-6	CASSLDRVYDRSYNSPLHF	TGTGCCAGCAGCTTAGACAGGGTTTATGATCGCTCCTATAATTCACCCCTCCACTTT
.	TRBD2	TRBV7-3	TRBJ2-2	CASSLRAAGGMNTGELFF	TGTGCCAGCAGCTTACGGGCGGCGGGAGGAATGAACACCGGGGAGCTGTTTTTT
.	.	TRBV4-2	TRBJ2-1	CASSFERGTDNEQFF	TGTGCCAGCAGTTTCGAGCGGGGGACAGACAATGAGCAGTTCTTC
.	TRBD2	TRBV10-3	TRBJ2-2	CAGAGGPTGELFF	TGTGCCGGCGCGGGGGGGCCTACCGGGGAGCTGTTTTTT
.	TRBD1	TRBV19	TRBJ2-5	CASSPRTGAQETQYF	TGTGCCAGTAGCCCTAGGACAGGGGCCCAAGAGACCCAGTACTTC
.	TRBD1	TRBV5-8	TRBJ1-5	CASSPRQGRNQPQHF	TGTGCCAGCAGCCCGCGACAGGGGCGGAATCAGCCCCAGCATTTT
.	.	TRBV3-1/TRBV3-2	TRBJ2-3	CASSQARVSTDTQYF	TGTGCCAGCAGCCAAGCTCGGGTTAGCACAGATACGCAGTATTTT
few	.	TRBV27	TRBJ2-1	CASRDWDTLYNEQFF	TGTGCCAGCAGGGACTGGGACACCCTTTACAATGAGCAGTTCTTC
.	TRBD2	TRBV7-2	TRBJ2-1	CASSLNRAGSSYNEQFF	TGTGCCAGCAGCCTTAATAGAGCGGGGAGCTCCTACAATGAGCAGTTCTTC
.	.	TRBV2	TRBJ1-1	CASSLGGTPEAFF	TGTGCCAGCAGTTTGGGAGGGACCCCTGAAGCTTTCTTT
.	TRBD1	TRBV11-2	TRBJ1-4	CASRGTGGREKLFF	TGTGCCAGCAGAGGGACAGGGGGCCGGGAAAAACTGTTTTTT
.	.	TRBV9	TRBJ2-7	CASSQGYEQYF	TGTGCCAGCAGCCAGGGCTACGAGCAGTACTTC
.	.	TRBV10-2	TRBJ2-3	CASSDRVEDTQYF	TGCGCCAGCAGTGACCGGGTGGAAGATACGCAGTATTTT
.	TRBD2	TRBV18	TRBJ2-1	CASSPIGLADNEQFF	TGTGCCAGCTCACCAATAGGACTAGCTGACAATGAGCAGTTCTTC
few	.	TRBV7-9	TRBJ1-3	CASSNPRGAYGNTIYF	TGTGCCAGCAGCAATCCTCGGGGGGCCTATGGAAACACCATATATTTT
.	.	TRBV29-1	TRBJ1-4	CSAGGGNEKLFF	TGCAGCGCGGGAGGAGGGAACGAAAAACTGTTTTTT
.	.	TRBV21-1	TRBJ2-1	CEAASSYNEQFF	TGTGAGGCGGCCAGCTCCTACAATGAGCAGTTCTTC
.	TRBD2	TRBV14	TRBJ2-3	CASSQDRGGRTDTQYF	TGTGCCAGCAGCCAAGATCGGGGGGGAAGGACAGATACGCAGTATTTT
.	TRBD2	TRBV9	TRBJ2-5	CASSPGLAAGQETQYF	TGTGCCAGCAGCCCCGGACTAGCGGCGGGTCAAGAGACCCAGTACTTC
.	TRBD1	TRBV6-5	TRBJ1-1	CASSPGQGRRTEAFF	TGTGCCAGCAGTCCCGGACAGGGGAGAAGGACTGAAGCTTTCTTT
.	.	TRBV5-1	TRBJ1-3	CASSGSDSLSGNTIYF	TGCGCCAGCAGTGGTTCGGACAGTCTCTCTGGAAACACCATATATTTT
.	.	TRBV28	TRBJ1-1	CASSPPGNTEAFF	TGTGCCAGCAGCCCCCCGGGGAACACTGAAGCTTTCTTT
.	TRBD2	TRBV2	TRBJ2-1	CASRDSGGHYNEQFF	TGTGCCAGCAGGGATAGCGGGGGGCACTACAATGAGCAGTTCTTC
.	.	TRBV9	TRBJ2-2	CASSVTGGPNGELFF	TGTGCCAGCAGCGTTACGGGGGGCCCCAACGGGGAGCTGTTTTTT